This TCR beta chain originates from a study of cytomegalovirus exposure and HLA in healthy donors. The germline CDR1 and CDR2 sequences are SNHLY and FYNNEI. The CDR3 covers 17 residues. V was pared by 3 bases and J by 0 bases, with 15 bases between. Notes on the study in general: The study reported that TCR beta sequences accurately predicted HLA-A and HLA-B alleles in most subjects.

Remarks on this clone: Antigen: not known.

PCR employed 60 Vbeta and 13 Jbeta primers. This table comes from immunoSEQ multiplex PCR, and its TCRdb copy is limited to in-frame clones, with some not included. This sample has around 120,000 clones, with about 80% found just once. Sequenced: PBMCs. The clonotype comes from a woman aged 40-49 years in good health and CMV-seropositive. The chain couples TRBV2 to TRBJ1-5; D perhaps matches TRBD1 (5 bases). CDR3 protein: CASSDGGRGYSNQPQHF. Written as DNA, the CDR3 is TGTGCCAGCAGTGACGGGGGACGGGGATATAGCAATCAGCCCCAGCATTTT.